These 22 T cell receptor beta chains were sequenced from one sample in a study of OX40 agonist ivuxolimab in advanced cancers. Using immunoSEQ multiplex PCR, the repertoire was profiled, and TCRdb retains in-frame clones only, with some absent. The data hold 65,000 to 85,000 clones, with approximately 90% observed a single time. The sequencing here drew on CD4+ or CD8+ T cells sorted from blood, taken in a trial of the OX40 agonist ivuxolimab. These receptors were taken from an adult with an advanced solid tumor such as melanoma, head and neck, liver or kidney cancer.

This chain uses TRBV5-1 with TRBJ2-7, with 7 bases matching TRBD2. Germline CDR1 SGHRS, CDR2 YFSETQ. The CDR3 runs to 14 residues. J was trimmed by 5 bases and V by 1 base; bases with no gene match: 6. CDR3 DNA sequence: TGCGCCAGCAGCTTGAGGGGTGCGGGGGACGAGCAGTACTTC. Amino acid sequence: CASSLRGAGDEQYF.

CDR3 sequence reads: CASSQLAGGTDTQYF. The DNA for the CDR3 is TGCGCCAGCAGCCAATTAGCGGGGGGCACAGATACGCAGTATTTT. The rearrangement links TRBV4-1 to TRBJ2-3, with 9 bases aligning to TRBD2. Germline trimming cut 2 bases from V and 1 base from J; bases unmatched to any gene: 1. Germline-derived CDR1 and CDR2 are MGHRA and YSYEKL. The CDR3 runs to 15 residues.

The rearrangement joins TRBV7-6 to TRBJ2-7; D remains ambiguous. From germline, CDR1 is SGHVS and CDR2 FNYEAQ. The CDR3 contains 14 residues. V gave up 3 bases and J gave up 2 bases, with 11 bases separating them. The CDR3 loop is CASSFGQITYEQYF. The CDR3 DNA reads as TGTGCCAGCAGCTTCGGGCAGATTACCTACGAGCAGTACTTC.

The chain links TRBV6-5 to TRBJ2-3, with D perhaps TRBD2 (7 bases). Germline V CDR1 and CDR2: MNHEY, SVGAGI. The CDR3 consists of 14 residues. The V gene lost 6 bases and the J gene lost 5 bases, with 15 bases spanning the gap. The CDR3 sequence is CASRWTRGGDTQYF. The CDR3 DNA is TGTGCCAGCAGGTGGACTAGGGGGGGAGATACGCAGTATTTT.

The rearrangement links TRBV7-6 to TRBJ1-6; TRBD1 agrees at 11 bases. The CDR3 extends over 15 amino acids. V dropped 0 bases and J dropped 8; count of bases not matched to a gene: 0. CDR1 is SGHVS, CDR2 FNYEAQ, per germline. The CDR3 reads CASSLAGQGDSPLHF. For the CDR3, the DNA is TGTGCCAGCAGCTTAGCGGGACAGGGGGATTCACCCCTCCACTTT.

CDR3 protein: CASSSGVSGANVLTF. The CDR3 region has the DNA TGTGCCAGCAGCTCAGGGGTCTCTGGGGCCAACGTCCTGACTTTC. This chain links TRBV27 with TRBJ2-6, with D perhaps TRBD1 (6 bases). Trimming took off 6 bases at V and 0 bases at J, with 9 bases between the two ends. Germline CDR1 is MNHEY and CDR2 is SMNVEV (reference sequence). CDR3 length: 15 residues.

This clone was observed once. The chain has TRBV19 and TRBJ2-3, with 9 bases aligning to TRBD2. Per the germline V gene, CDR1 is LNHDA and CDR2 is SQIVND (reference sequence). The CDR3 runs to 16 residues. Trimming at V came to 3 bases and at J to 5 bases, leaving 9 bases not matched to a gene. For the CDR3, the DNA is TGTGCCAGTAGTATTGGCGTGAGACTAGCGGTAGATACGCAGTATTTT. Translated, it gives CASSIGVRLAVDTQYF. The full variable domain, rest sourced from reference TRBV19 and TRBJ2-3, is DGGITQSPKYLFRKEGQNVTLSCEQNLNHDAMYWYRQDPGQGLRLIYYSQIVNDFQKGDIAEGYSVSREKKESFPLTVTSAQKNPTAFYLCASSIGVRLAVDTQYFGPGTRLTVL.

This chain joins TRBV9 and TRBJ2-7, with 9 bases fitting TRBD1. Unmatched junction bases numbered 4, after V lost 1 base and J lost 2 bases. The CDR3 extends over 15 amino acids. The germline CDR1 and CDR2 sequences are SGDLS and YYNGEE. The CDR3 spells CASSVSGTGTYEQYF. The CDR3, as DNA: TGTGCCAGCAGCGTATCCGGGACAGGGACCTACGAGCAGTACTTC.

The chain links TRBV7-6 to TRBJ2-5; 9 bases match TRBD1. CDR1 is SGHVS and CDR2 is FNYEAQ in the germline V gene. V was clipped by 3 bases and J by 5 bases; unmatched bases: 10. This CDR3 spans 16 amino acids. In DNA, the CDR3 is TGTGCCAGCAGCTTTCGGTCACAGGGGGCGGTGGAGACCCAGTACTTC. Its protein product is CASSFRSQGAVETQYF.

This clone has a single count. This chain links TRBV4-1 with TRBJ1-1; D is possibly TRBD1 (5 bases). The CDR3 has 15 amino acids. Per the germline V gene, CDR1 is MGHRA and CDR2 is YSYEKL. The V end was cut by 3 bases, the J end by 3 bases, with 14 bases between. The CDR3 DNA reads TGCGCCAGCAGCCAGGGTTGGGACTCCGACACTGAAGCTTTCTTT. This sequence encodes CASSQGWDSDTEAFF.

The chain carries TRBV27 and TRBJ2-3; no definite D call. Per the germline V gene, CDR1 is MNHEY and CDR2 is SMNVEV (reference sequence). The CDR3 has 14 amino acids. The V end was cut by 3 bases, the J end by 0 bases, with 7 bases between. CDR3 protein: CASSFSSSTDTQYF. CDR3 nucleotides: TGTGCCAGCAGTTTCTCCTCGAGCACAGATACGCAGTATTTT.

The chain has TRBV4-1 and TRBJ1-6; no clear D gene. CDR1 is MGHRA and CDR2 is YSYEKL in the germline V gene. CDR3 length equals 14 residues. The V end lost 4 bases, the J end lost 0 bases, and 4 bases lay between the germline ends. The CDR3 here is CASSLSSYNSPLHF. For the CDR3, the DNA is TGCGCCAGCAGCCTGAGCTCCTATAATTCACCCCTCCACTTT.

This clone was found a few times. CDR3 in DNA: TGTGCCAGCCGGGGAGACGCGAACACCGGGGAGCTGTTTTTT. It specifies CASRGDANTGELFF. The V call is TRBV9, the J call TRBJ2-2; D possibly corresponds to TRBD2 (5 bases). This CDR3 comprises 14 residues. CDR1 and CDR2 from the germline V gene are SGDLS and YYNGEE. The V end lost 7 bases, the J end lost 0 bases, and 10 bases lay between the germline ends. The entire variable domain, with the rest obtained from reference TRBV9 and TRBJ2-2, is as follows: DSGVTQTPKHLITATGQRVTLRCSPRSGDLSVYWYQQSLDQGLQFLIQYYNGEERAKGNILERFSAQQFPDLHSELNLSSLELGDSALYFCASRGDANTGELFFGEGSRLTVL.

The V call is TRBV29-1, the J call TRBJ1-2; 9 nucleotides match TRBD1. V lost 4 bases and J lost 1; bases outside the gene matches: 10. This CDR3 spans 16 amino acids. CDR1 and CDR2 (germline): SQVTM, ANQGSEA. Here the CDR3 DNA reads TGCAGCGTTGGGGTCGGGGGGACAGGGAGTAACTATGGCTACACCTTC. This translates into CSVGVGGTGSNYGYTF.

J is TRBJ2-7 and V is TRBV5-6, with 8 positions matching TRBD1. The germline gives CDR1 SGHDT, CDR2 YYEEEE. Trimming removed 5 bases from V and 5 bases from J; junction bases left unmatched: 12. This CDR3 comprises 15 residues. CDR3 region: CASREGFRGLDEQYF. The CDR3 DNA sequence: TGTGCCAGCAGGGAAGGATTCAGGGGGCTCGACGAGCAGTACTTC.

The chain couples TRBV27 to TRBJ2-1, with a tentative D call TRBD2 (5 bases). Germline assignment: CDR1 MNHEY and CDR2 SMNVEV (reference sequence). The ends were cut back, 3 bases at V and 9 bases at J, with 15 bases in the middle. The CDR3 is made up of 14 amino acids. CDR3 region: CASSFVGVEGEQFF. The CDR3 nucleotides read TGTGCCAGCAGTTTCGTCGGGGTCGAGGGTGAGCAGTTCTTC.

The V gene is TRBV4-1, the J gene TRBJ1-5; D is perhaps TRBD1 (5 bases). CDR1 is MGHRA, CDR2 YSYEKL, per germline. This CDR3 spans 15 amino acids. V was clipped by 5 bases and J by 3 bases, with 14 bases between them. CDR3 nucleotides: TGCGCCAGCAGCTTCCGGGACGGAGTCAATCAGCCCCAGCATTTT. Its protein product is CASSFRDGVNQPQHF.

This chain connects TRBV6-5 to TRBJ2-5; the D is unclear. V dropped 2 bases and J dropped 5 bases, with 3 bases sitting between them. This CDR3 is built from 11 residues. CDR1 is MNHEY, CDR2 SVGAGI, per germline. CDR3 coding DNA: TGTGCCAGCAGTTACGGGGAGACCCAGTACTTC. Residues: CASSYGETQYF.

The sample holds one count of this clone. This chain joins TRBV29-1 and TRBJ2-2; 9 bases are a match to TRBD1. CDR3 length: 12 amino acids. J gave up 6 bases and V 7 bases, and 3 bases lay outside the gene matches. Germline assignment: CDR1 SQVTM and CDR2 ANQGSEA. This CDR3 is CSGRTGAGELFF. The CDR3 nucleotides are TGCAGCGGCCGGACAGGGGCCGGGGAGCTGTTTTTT.

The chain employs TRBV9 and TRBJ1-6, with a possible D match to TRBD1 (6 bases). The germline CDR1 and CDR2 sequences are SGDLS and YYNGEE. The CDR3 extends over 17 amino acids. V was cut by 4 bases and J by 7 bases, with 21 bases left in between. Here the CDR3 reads CASSQGAPTGLNSPLHF. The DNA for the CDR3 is TGTGCCAGCAGCCAAGGGGCCCCGACAGGCTTAAATTCACCCCTCCACTTT.

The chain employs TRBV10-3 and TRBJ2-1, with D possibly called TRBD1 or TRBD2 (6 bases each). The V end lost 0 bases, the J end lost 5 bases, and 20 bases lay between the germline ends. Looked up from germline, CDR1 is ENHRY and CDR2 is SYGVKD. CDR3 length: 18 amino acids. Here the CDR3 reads CAISESKPGALGNNEQFF. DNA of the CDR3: TGTGCCATCAGTGAGTCGAAGCCGGGGGCACTAGGGAACAATGAGCAGTTCTTC.

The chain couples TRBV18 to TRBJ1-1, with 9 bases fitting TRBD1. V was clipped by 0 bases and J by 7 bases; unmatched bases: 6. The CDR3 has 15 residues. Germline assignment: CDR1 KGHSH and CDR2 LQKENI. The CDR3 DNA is TGTGCCAGCTCACCACCTGACAGGGGGTTGGGTGAAGCTTTCTTT. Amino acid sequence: CASSPPDRGLGEAFF.